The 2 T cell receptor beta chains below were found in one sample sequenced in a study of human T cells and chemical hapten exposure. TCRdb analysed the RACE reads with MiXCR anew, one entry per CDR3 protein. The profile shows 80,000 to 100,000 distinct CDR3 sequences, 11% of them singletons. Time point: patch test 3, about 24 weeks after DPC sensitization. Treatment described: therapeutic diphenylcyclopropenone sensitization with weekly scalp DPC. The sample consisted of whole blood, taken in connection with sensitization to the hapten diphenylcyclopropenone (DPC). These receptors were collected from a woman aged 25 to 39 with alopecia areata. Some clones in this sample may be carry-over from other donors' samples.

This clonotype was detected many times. In DNA, the CDR3 is TGTGCCAGCAGCTTAGCCCCGTCTTCTAGCGGGAGGAGAGAGACCCAGTACTTC. It yields the protein CASSLAPSSSGRRETQYF. The chain recombines TRBV7-2 with TRBJ2-5, with TRBD2 matching 11 bases. The CDR3 extends over 18 amino acids. Trimming removed 0 bases from V and 4 bases from J; junction bases left unmatched: 10. Germline V CDR1 and CDR2: SGHTA, FQGNSA. Full variable domain (remainder filled in from reference TRBV7-2 and TRBJ2-5): GAGVSQSPSNKVTEKGKDVELRCDPISGHTALYWYRQSLGQGLEFLIYFQGNSAPDKSGLPSDRFSAERTGGSVSTLTIQRTQQEDSAVYLCASSLAPSSSGRRETQYFGPGTRLLVL.

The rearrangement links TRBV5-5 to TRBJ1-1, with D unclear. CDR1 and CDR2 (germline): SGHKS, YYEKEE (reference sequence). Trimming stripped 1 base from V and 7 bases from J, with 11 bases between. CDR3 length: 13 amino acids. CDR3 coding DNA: TGTGCCAGCAGCTTGAGGGCAGTAAATGAAGCTTTCTTT. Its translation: CASSLRAVNEAFF.